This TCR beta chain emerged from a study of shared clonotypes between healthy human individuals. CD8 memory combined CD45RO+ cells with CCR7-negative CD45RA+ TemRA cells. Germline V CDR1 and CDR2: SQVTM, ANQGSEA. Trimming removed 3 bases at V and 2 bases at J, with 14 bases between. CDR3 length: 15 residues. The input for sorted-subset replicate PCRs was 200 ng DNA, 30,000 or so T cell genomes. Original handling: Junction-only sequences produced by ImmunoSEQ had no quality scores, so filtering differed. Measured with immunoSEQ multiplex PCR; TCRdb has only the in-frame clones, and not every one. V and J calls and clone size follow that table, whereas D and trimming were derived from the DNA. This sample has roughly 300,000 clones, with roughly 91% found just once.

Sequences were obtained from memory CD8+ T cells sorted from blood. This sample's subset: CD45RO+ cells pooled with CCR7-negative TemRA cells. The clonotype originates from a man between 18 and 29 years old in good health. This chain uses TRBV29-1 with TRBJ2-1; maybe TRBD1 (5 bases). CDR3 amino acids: CSVEGSQGTYNEQFF. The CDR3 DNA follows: TGCAGCGTTGAGGGTAGTCAGGGCACCTACAATGAGCAGTTCTTC.